This T cell receptor beta chain was found in a study of T cell responses to AZD1222 COVID-19 vaccine. The repertoire was sequenced with immunoSEQ multiplex PCR; TCRdb's copy has only in-frame clones and lacks some. The table includes about 140,000 clones, about 93% detected once. Trimming stripped 5 bases from V and 2 bases from J, with 18 bases between. The CDR3 is 16 amino acids. The V gene's germline CDR1 is SGHTA and CDR2 FQGNSA. The chain recombines TRBV7-2 with TRBJ1-2, with D tentatively TRBD1 (5 bases). The TCR originated in an adult in good health. The sequenced sample was peripheral blood, obtained on day 0 of AZD1222 vaccination. The DNA of the CDR3 is TGTGCCAGCAGCCTATGGGGCAGGACGATAAACTATGGCTACACCTTC. Translation gives CASSLWGRTINYGYTF.